This entry lists 17 T cell receptor beta chains sequenced from one sample in a study of T cell repertoires in cytomegalovirus infection. One entry per CDR3 protein results from TCRdb running MiXCR on the reads. In the table there are approximately 76,000 distinct CDR3 sequences, roughly 3.6% of which are singletons. Sequencing used PBMCs. All receptors derive from a human donor in good health (CMV status not recorded). Some clones in this sample may be carry-over from other donors' samples.

This clonotype was seen ten or more times. The rearrangement links TRBV3-1 to TRBJ2-5; TRBD2 is a possible D gene (6 bases). CDR1 LGHDT and CDR2 YNNKEL come from the germline V gene (reference sequence). The CDR3 extends over 15 amino acids. The V and J ends lost 5 bases and 1 base respectively, with 14 bases between them. CDR3 sequence reads: CASSYNRLGQETQYF. The CDR3 DNA follows: TGTGCCAGCAGCTACAACCGACTAGGCCAAGAGACCCAGTACTTC.

This clonotype was counted ten times or more. The chain uses TRBV7-6 and TRBJ2-3; D is ambiguous. Germline V gene lookup returns CDR1 SGHVS and CDR2 FNYEAQ. The CDR3 runs 16 residues. V shed 0 bases and J shed 4 bases, with 14 bases lying between them. CDR3 coding DNA: TGTGCCAGCAGCTTAGCGATGTCGATAGCTTCAGATACGCAGTATTTT. Encoded protein: CASSLAMSIASDTQYF.

This clonotype has at least ten counts. The CDR3 loop is CASKTSPLRQPSYNEQFF. CDR3 DNA sequence: TGTGCCAGCAAAACTTCCCCCTTACGACAGCCCTCTTACAATGAGCAGTTCTTC. The chain joins TRBV7-2 to TRBJ2-1; the D gene is possibly TRBD1 (5 bases). Germline CDR1 is SGHTA and CDR2 is FQGNSA. Trimming took 7 bases from V and 4 from J, leaving 26 bases between them. The CDR3 is made up of 18 amino acids.

This clonotype was seen many times. The chain carries TRBV7-9 and TRBJ2-7, with 8 bases lining up with TRBD2. CDR3 size: 13 residues. The germline V gene encodes CDR1 SEHNR and CDR2 FQNEAQ (reference sequence). Trimming cost V 7 bases and J 6 bases; bases outside gene matches: 8. The DNA for the CDR3 is TGTGCCAGCACCCCGCGCGGGGGGAGCGAGCAGTACTTC. This sequence encodes CASTPRGGSEQYF.

This clonotype has a count of ten or more. The V and J genes are TRBV28 and TRBJ1-6; no reliable D call. This CDR3 is built from 16 residues. Germline V gene sequence: CDR1 MDHEN, CDR2 SYDVKM. With 3 bases removed from V and 10 bases from J, the gap between germline ends came to 19 bases. As DNA, the CDR3 is TGTGCCAGCAGTTTGCCTTTAGCCCAGATACGCTCACCCCTCCACTTT. Translating it yields CASSLPLAQIRSPLHF. The whole variable domain, filled in from reference TRBV28 and TRBJ1-6, reads DVKVTQSSRYLVKRTGEKVFLECVQDMDHENMFWYRQDPGLGLRLIYFSYDVKMKEKGDIPEGYSVSREKKERFSLILESASTNQTSMYLCASSLPLAQIRSPLHFGNGTRLTVT.

The chain combines TRBV5-6 with TRBJ2-7; D unclear. This CDR3 region has 15 residues. V was pared by 0 bases and J by 4 bases, with 14 bases between. Germline V CDR1 and CDR2: SGHDT, YYEEEE. DNA for the CDR3: TGTGCCAGCAGCTTGGATTTGTACGAAGTGTACGAGCAGTACTTC. Translated: CASSLDLYEVYEQYF.

This clonotype came up many times. The DNA for the CDR3 is TGTGCCAGCAGTTACCCACCTAATGAGCAGTTCTTC. Protein product: CASSYPPNEQFF. This chain joins TRBV6-5 and TRBJ2-1; no clear D. Germline V lookup: CDR1 MNHEY, CDR2 SVGAGI. The CDR3 spans 12 residues. The V gene lost 2 bases and the J gene lost 7 bases, with 6 bases spanning the gap.

This clonotype was found many times. The rearrangement joins TRBV7-2 to TRBJ2-2; maybe TRBD2 (5 bases). This CDR3 region has 15 residues. Between the trimmed V and J ends, which lost 0 bases and 2 bases, there was a span of 7 bases. Germline values: CDR1 SGHTA, CDR2 FQGNSA. This chain's CDR3 is CASSLAGSNTGELFF. For the CDR3, the DNA is TGTGCCAGCAGCTTAGCGGGGAGCAACACCGGGGAGCTGTTTTTT.

This clonotype was counted ten times or more. The gene calls are TRBV27 and TRBJ2-7, with no clear D. This CDR3 has 12 residues. Trimming pared 6 bases from V and 6 bases from J, leaving 12 bases between. Looked up from germline, CDR1 is MNHEY and CDR2 is SMNVEV (reference sequence). The CDR3 loop is CASSGYFGEQYF. In DNA form, the CDR3 reads TGTGCCAGCAGCGGTTACTTCGGCGAGCAGTACTTC.

This clonotype has a count of ten or more. The V and J genes are TRBV20-1 and TRBJ1-5, with 9 bases aligning to TRBD1. The CDR3 loop spans 15 amino acids. Germline loops: CDR1 DFQATT, CDR2 SNEGSKA (reference sequence). V lost 5 bases, J lost 1 base, and 6 bases stayed unmatched. CDR3 nucleotides: TGCAGTGCTCCGGACAGGGGACACAGCAATCAGCCCCAGCATTTT. Its translation: CSAPDRGHSNQPQHF.

This clonotype is labeled medium-sized. V gene TRBV7-6 combines with J gene TRBJ1-1, with D tentatively TRBD1 (5 bases). Germline V gene data show CDR1 as SGHVS and CDR2 as FNYEAQ. This CDR3 has 14 residues. The V and J ends lost 7 bases and 0 bases respectively, with 12 bases between them. The CDR3 region has the DNA TGTGCCAGCACCCGACAGAATTTGAACACTGAAGCTTTCTTT. This sequence encodes CASTRQNLNTEAFF.

This clonotype was recorded at least ten times. The chain employs TRBV7-2 and TRBJ2-2; D is undetermined. This CDR3 spans 13 amino acids. From germline, CDR1 is SGHTA and CDR2 FQGNSA. Between the trimmed V and J ends, which lost 3 bases and 7 bases, there was a span of 9 bases. Written as DNA, the CDR3 is TGTGCCAGCAGCTTCCAAACCCACGGGGAGCTGTTTTTT. It is translated as CASSFQTHGELFF.

This clonotype was seen ten or more times. This rearrangement joins TRBV15 to TRBJ1-1; 9 positions match TRBD1. J gave up 7 bases and V 5 bases, and 5 bases lay outside the gene matches. The CDR3 has 13 amino acids. Germline-derived CDR1 and CDR2 are LNHNV and YYDKDF (reference sequence). CDR3: CATSRRTGVEAFF. CDR3 DNA sequence: TGTGCCACCAGCCGCAGGACAGGGGTTGAAGCTTTCTTT.

This clonotype occurred many times. V gene TRBV4-3 combines with J gene TRBJ2-3; D call uncertain. CDR1 LGHNA and CDR2 YSLEER come from the germline V gene. The CDR3 totals 14 residues. Trimming removed 0 bases from V and 3 bases from J, with 7 bases in between. CDR3: CASSQDYLTDTQYF. CDR3 bases: TGCGCCAGCAGCCAAGATTATCTTACAGATACGCAGTATTTT.

This clonotype was counted many times. The chain joins TRBV28 to TRBJ1-1; 7 positions agree with TRBD1. Trimming at V came to 4 bases and at J to 7 bases, leaving 9 bases not matched to a gene. The CDR3 runs 14 residues. The V gene's germline CDR1 is MDHEN and CDR2 SYDVKM. CDR3 residues: CASSSTGFSNEAFF. CDR3 nucleotide sequence: TGTGCCAGCAGTTCGACAGGGTTTAGTAATGAAGCTTTCTTT. The full variable domain, rest sourced from reference TRBV28 and TRBJ1-1, is DVKVTQSSRYLVKRTGEKVFLECVQDMDHENMFWYRQDPGLGLRLIYFSYDVKMKEKGDIPEGYSVSREKKERFSLILESASTNQTSMYLCASSSTGFSNEAFFGQGTRLTVV.

This clonotype was seen many times. The chain recombines TRBV30 with TRBJ1-1; D unclear. This CDR3 comprises 12 residues. Germline loops: CDR1 GTSNPN, CDR2 SVGIG (reference sequence). CDR3 nucleotide sequence: TGTGCTCAAGGACGGGCGAACACTGAAGCTTTCTTT. Translating gives CAQGRANTEAFF.

There are many counts of this clonotype. This chain connects TRBV20-1 to TRBJ1-4; D is unclear. Germline V gives CDR1 DFQATT, CDR2 SNEGSKA (reference sequence). The CDR3 has 14 residues. Trimming left V 0 bases short and J 8 bases short, with 13 bases between. Here the CDR3 reads CSARDEGLGEKLFF. The CDR3 DNA sequence: TGCAGTGCTAGAGATGAGGGATTGGGGGAAAAACTGTTTTTT.